This T cell receptor (beta chain) was identified in a study of T cells in localized non-small cell lung cancer. The study, taken as a whole, reports: Because sequencing included only one region (of the tumor), heterogeneity remains possible. Out of the top 100 tumor clones, a median approximately 50 were seen in adjacent lung. Maximal T cell clonality occurred in uninvolved adjacent lung, with tumor ranking below it.

The V gene end was trimmed by 6 bases and the J gene end by 7 bases; junction bases not matched to a gene: 6. The CDR3 has 15 residues. Germline-derived CDR1 and CDR2 are MGHDK and SYGVNS. Remarks on this clone: What it recognizes is unknown.

The repertoire was sequenced with immunoSEQ multiplex PCR; TCRdb's copy has only in-frame clones and lacks some. The table lists around 67,000 clones, 75% to 90% of them singletons. The sequencing used peripheral blood, collected before any cancer treatment. The sequence was collected from a woman aged 35-75 years with stage I lung adenocarcinoma. The genes are TRBV25-1 and TRBJ1-6; 10 positions match TRBD1. The CDR3 is CASRVDRGMNSPLHF. CDR3 sequence (DNA): TGTGCCAGCAGAGTGGACAGGGGGATGAATTCACCCCTCCACTTT. Together with reference TRBV25-1 and TRBJ1-6, the CDR3 gives the full variable domain: EADIYQTPRYLVIGTGKKITLECSQTMGHDKMYWYQQDPGMELHLIHYSYGVNSTEKGDLSSESTVSRIRTEHFPLTLESARPSHTSQYLCASRVDRGMNSPLHFGNGTRLTVT.